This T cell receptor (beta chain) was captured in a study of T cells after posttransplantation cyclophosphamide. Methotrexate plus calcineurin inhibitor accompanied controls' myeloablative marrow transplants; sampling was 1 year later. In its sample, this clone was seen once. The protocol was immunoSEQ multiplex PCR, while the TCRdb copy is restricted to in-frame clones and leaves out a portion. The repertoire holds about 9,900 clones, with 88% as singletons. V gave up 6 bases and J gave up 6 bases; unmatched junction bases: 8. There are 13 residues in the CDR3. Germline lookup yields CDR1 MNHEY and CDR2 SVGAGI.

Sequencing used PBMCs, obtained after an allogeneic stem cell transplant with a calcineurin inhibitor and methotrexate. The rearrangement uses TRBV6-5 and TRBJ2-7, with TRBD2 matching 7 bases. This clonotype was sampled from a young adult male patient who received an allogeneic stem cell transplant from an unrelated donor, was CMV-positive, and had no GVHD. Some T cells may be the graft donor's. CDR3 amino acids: CASRMDGEGEQYF. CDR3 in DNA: TGTGCCAGCAGAATGGACGGGGAGGGCGAGCAGTACTTC.